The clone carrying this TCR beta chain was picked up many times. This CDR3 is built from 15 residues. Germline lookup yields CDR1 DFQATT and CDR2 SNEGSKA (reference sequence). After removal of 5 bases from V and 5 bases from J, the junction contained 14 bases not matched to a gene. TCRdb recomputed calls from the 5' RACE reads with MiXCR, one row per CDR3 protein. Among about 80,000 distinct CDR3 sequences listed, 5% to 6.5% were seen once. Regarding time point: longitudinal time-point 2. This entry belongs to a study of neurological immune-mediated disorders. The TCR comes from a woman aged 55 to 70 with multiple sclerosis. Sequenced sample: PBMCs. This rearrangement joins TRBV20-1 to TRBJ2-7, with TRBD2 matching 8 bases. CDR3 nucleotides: TGCAGTGCTCCCGGACTAGCCGGGGGGGTTCACGAGCAGTACTTC. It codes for CSAPGLAGGVHEQYF.